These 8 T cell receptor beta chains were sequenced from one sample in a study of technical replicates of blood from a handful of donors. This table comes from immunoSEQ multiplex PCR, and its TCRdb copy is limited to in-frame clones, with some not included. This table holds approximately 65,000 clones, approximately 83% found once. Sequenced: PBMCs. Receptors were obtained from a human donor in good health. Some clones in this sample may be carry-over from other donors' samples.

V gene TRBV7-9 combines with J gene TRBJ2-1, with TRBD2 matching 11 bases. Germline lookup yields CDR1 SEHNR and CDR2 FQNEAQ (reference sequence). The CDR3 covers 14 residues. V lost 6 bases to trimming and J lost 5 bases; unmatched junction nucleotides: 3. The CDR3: CASRLAGGNNEQFF. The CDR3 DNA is TGTGCCAGCAGGCTAGCGGGAGGCAACAATGAGCAGTTCTTC.

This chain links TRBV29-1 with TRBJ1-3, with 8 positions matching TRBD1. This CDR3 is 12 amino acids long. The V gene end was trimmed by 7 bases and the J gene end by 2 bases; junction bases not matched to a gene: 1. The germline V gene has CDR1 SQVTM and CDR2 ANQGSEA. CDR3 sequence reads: CSAQGAGNTIYF. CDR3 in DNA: TGCAGCGCACAGGGGGCTGGAAACACCATATATTTT.

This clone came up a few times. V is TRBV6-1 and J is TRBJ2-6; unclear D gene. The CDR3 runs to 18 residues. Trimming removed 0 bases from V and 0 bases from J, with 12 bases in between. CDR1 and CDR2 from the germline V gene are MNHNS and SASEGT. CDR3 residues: CASSEAHQVYSGANVLTF. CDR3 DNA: TGTGCCAGCAGTGAAGCCCACCAAGTCTACTCTGGGGCCAACGTCCTGACTTTC.

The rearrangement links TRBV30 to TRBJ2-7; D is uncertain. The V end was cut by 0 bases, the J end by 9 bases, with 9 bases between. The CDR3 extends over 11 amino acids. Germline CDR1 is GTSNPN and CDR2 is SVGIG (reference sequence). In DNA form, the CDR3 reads TGTGCCTGGAGTGTAAATTCCGGGCAGTACTTC. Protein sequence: CAWSVNSGQYF.

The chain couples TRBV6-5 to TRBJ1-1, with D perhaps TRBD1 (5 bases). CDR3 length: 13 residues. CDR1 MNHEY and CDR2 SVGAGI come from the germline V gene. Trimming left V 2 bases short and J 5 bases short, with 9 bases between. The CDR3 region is CASSYRGPTEAFF. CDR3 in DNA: TGTGCCAGCAGTTACAGGGGCCCGACTGAAGCTTTCTTT.

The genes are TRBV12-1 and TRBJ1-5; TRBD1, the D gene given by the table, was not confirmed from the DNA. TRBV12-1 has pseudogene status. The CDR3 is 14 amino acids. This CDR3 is CASSFVRANQPQHF. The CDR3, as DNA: TGTGCCAGCAGCTTTGTCAGGGCAAACCAGCCCCAGCATTTT.

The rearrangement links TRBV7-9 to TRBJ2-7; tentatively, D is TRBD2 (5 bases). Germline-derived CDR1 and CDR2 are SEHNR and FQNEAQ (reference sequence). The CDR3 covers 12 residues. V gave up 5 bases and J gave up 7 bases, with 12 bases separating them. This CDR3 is CASSPKPGEQYF. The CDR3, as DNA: TGTGCCAGCAGCCCCAAGCCGGGGGAGCAGTACTTC.

For the CDR3, the DNA is TGTGCCAGCAGCTCAGCAGGACTAGCGGCGTTAGATGAGCAGTTCTTC. Its protein is CASSSAGLAALDEQFF. The V call is TRBV7-8, the J call TRBJ2-1; 10 bases agree with TRBD2. This CDR3 region has 16 residues. Per germline, CDR1 SGHVS and CDR2 FQNEAQ. V gave up 4 bases and J gave up 8 bases; unmatched junction bases: 11.